One and the same sample provided the 22 T cell receptor beta chains below, sequenced in a study of CD4 T cells in relation to SARS-CoV-2 and coronaviruses. The antigens for these receptors are not known. CD4+ T cells from unexposed donors were obtained before the COVID-19 pandemic (2011-2018). The cells were cultured for under twelve days before CD4+ T cells were isolated. Only in-frame clones appear in the TCRdb table, and some are missing; sequencing was by immunoSEQ multiplex PCR. Of about 26,000 clones detected, more than 65% appear once; the ten largest clones hold more than 9%. The material sequenced was CD4+ T cells from PBMCs, cultured in vitro. The receptors were sampled from a human donor in good health.

The V gene is TRBV7-3, the J gene TRBJ2-1; D ambiguous. Germline CDR1 SGHTA, CDR2 FQGTGA. V lost 5 bases, J lost 1 base, and 6 bases lay in between. CDR3 size: 13 residues. Written as DNA, the CDR3 is TGTGCCAGCAGCCCTAATTCCTACAATGAGCAGTTCTTC. Amino acid sequence: CASSPNSYNEQFF.

The V gene is TRBV19, the J gene TRBJ2-2; TRBD1 aligns across 9 bases. V shed 8 bases and J 4 bases; nucleotides not matched to a gene: 5. The germline gives CDR1 LNHDA, CDR2 SQIVND (reference sequence). This CDR3 is built from 14 residues. The DNA for the CDR3 is TGTGCCAGTCAGACAGGGGGATCCACCGGGGAGCTGTTTTTT. Translated: CASQTGGSTGELFF.

The chain uses TRBV7-5 and TRBJ2-7; TRBD1 is taken as the D call from the table, unchecked against the DNA. TRBV7-5 constitutes a pseudogene. The CDR3 runs 15 residues. CDR3 sequence: CARRGGTGGPYEQYF. As DNA, the CDR3 is TGTGCCAGAAGGGGAGGGACAGGGGGCCCCTACGAGCAGTACTTC.

This chain connects TRBV7-2 to TRBJ2-5, with a possible D match to TRBD2 (6 bases). The CDR3 consists of 17 residues. CDR1 and CDR2 (germline): SGHTA, FQGNSA. Between the trimmed V and J ends, which lost 2 bases and 6 bases, there was a span of 22 bases. Here the CDR3 DNA reads TGTGCCAGCAGCTTAAGGTCCGGCGGGGCGGAAAAAAAGACCCAGTACTTC. Encoded protein: CASSLRSGGAEKKTQYF.

Judged by abundance, this clone is large. This CDR3 is CASSITLVTGELFF. CDR3 in DNA: TGTGCCAGCAGCATAACACTAGTGACCGGGGAGCTGTTTTTT. The gene calls are TRBV5-8 and TRBJ2-2, with D perhaps matching TRBD2 (5 bases). The CDR3 totals 14 residues. Germline V gene lookup returns CDR1 SGHTS and CDR2 YDEGEE. V lost 4 bases and J lost 5, with 12 bases in between.

The chain uses TRBV7-9 and TRBJ2-3; D might be TRBD2 (6 bases). V was shortened by 0 bases and J by 2 bases, with 9 bases between the two germline ends. CDR3 length: 15 amino acids. Germline V gene data show CDR1 as SEHNR and CDR2 as FQNEAQ (reference sequence). The CDR3 is CASSLASGYTDTQYF. The CDR3 DNA reads as TGTGCCAGCAGCTTAGCTAGCGGCTACACAGATACGCAGTATTTT.

The chain combines TRBV2 with TRBJ2-3; 10 nucleotides align to TRBD2. The trim removed 7 bases at V and 8 bases at J, leaving 12 bases unmatched. CDR3 length: 15 amino acids. Germline V gives CDR1 SNHLY, CDR2 FYNNEI. CDR3 nucleotides: TGTGCCAGCAACGGATTAGCGGGGGGCCGGGGTACGCAGTATTTT. It is translated as CASNGLAGGRGTQYF.

The gene calls are TRBV5-1 and TRBJ1-6, with 11 bases lining up with TRBD1. The CDR3 is 16 amino acids. Trimming cost V 3 bases and J 7 bases; bases outside gene matches: 6. In germline, CDR1 is SGHRS, CDR2 YFSETQ. As DNA, the CDR3 is TGCGCCAGCAGCTGGGGGACAGGGGGAGGGAATTCACCCCTCCACTTT. Amino acids: CASSWGTGGGNSPLHF.

The chain is built from TRBV7-3 and TRBJ2-5; D tentatively reads TRBD1 or TRBD2 (5 bases each). Germline V gene lookup returns CDR1 SGHTA and CDR2 FQGTGA. This CDR3 comprises 13 residues. V gave up 6 bases and J gave up 5 bases, with 13 bases separating them. The CDR3 DNA sequence: TGTGCCAGCAGTCCCGGGACGGGGGAGACCCAGTACTTC. Its translation is CASSPGTGETQYF. Based on the CDR3 plus reference TRBV7-3 and TRBJ2-5, the full variable domain is GAGVSQTPSNKVTEKGKYVELRCDPISGHTALYWYRQSLGQGPEFLIYFQGTGAADDSGLPNDRFFAVRPEGSVSTLKIQRTERGDSAVYLCASSPGTGETQYFGPGTRLLVL.

V and J are TRBV4-3 and TRBJ2-3; 8 nucleotides line up with TRBD2. V shed 0 bases and J 3 bases; nucleotides not matched to a gene: 5. The CDR3 consists of 16 residues. The germline V gene has CDR1 LGHNA and CDR2 YSLEER. In nucleotides, the CDR3 is TGCGCCAGCAGCCAAGAGAGAAGCGGGAGTACAGATACGCAGTATTTT. It encodes CASSQERSGSTDTQYF.

This clone was found a few times. This chain joins TRBV30 and TRBJ1-6; D may be TRBD1 (6 bases). V was trimmed by 0 bases and J by 9 bases, leaving 12 bases between them. Germline CDR1 and CDR2: GTSNPN and SVGIG (reference sequence). The CDR3 is made up of 14 amino acids. CDR3 in amino acids: CAWSVQGSGSPLHF. CDR3 bases: TGTGCCTGGAGTGTACAGGGTAGCGGTTCACCCCTCCACTTT. The variable domain in full, with the rest retrieved from reference TRBV30 and TRBJ1-6, is SQTIHQWPATLVQPVGSPLSLECTVEGTSNPNLYWYRQAAGRGLQLLFYSVGIGQISSEVPQNLSASRPQDRQFILSSKKLLLSDSGFYLCAWSVQGSGSPLHFGNGTRLTVT.

The chain employs TRBV7-2 and TRBJ1-3; no definite D call. The CDR3 runs 17 residues. Germline V gives CDR1 SGHTA, CDR2 FQGNSA. Trimming took 5 bases from V and 0 from J, leaving 17 bases between them. The CDR3 region is CASSQKGNPISGNTIYF. As DNA, the CDR3 is TGTGCCAGCAGCCAAAAGGGAAACCCCATCTCTGGAAACACCATATATTTT.

This clone was seen a handful of times. The chain joins TRBV13 to TRBJ2-6, with D perhaps TRBD2 (6 bases). The germline V and J ends were trimmed by 6 bases and 0 bases, with 18 bases remaining between them. The CDR3 length is 18 residues. Germline lookup yields CDR1 PRHDT and CDR2 FYEKMQ (reference sequence). The CDR3 spells CASRETRFPHSGANVLTF. The CDR3 DNA reads as TGTGCCAGCAGGGAGACTAGGTTCCCCCACTCTGGGGCCAACGTCCTGACTTTC.

This rearrangement joins TRBV12-3 or TRBV12-4 to TRBJ2-2; unclear D gene. Trimming shortened V by 5 bases and J by 6 bases, and 4 bases separated the two germline ends. The CDR3 runs 11 residues. The CDR3 nucleotides read TGTGCCAGCAGTCGCCCCGGGGAGCTGTTTTTT. The encoded protein is CASSRPGELFF.

This clone was counted once. The chain has TRBV7-8 and TRBJ2-7, with D possibly matching TRBD1 (5 bases). Germline lookup yields CDR1 SGHVS and CDR2 FQNEAQ. Trimming removed 5 bases from V and 6 bases from J, with 17 bases in between. The CDR3 totals 14 residues. For the CDR3, the DNA is TGTGCCAGCAGCCCTTTATCAGGGCGGTCCGAGCAGTACTTC. This encodes CASSPLSGRSEQYF. The entire variable domain, with the rest obtained from reference TRBV7-8 and TRBJ2-7, is as follows: GAGVSQSPRYKVAKRGQDVALRCDPISGHVSLFWYQQALGQGPEFLTYFQNEAQLDKSGLPSDRFFAERPEGSVSTLKIQRTQQEDSAVYLCASSPLSGRSEQYFGPGTRLTVT.

The chain uses TRBV19 and TRBJ1-3; the D gene is possibly TRBD1 (5 bases). Germline values: CDR1 LNHDA, CDR2 SQIVND (reference sequence). Trimming took off 4 bases at V and 0 bases at J, with 13 bases between the two ends. CDR3 size: 16 residues. The CDR3 loop reads CASSTSRGVSGNTIYF. The CDR3 DNA reads TGTGCCAGTAGTACGTCCCGAGGGGTCTCTGGAAACACCATATATTTT.

The V gene is TRBV28, the J gene TRBJ1-5; 8 bases are a match to TRBD1. Germline loops: CDR1 MDHEN, CDR2 SYDVKM. The CDR3 consists of 12 residues. V dropped 11 bases and J dropped 6; count of bases not matched to a gene: 6. This CDR3 reads CADGTGIQPQHF. CDR3 in DNA: TGTGCCGACGGGACAGGCATTCAGCCCCAGCATTTT.

The chain employs TRBV4-2 and TRBJ2-2, with D possibly matching TRBD1 (7 bases). Germline V gene sequence: CDR1 LGHNA, CDR2 YNFKEQ. Trimming stripped 1 base from V and 3 bases from J, with 12 bases between. The CDR3 covers 16 residues. The CDR3 sequence: CASSQGQGGYTGELFF. The DNA for the CDR3 is TGTGCCAGCAGCCAAGGCCAGGGGGGCTACACCGGGGAGCTGTTTTTT.

The rearrangement uses TRBV27 and TRBJ1-2; D perhaps matches TRBD1 (5 bases). The CDR3 is 15 residues long. With 6 bases removed from V and 4 bases from J, the gap between germline ends came to 18 bases. Germline loops: CDR1 MNHEY, CDR2 SMNVEV (reference sequence). The CDR3 sequence is CASRAGTLTFYGYTF. The CDR3 nucleotides are TGTGCCAGCAGAGCCGGGACCCTAACCTTCTATGGCTACACCTTC.

The chain combines TRBV19 with TRBJ2-7; 8 bases agree with TRBD2. The CDR3 has 18 residues. Germline V lookup: CDR1 LNHDA, CDR2 SQIVND (reference sequence). Unmatched junction bases numbered 20, after V lost 7 bases and J lost 3 bases. The chain's CDR3 is CASTRKGRGTRGFYEQYF. CDR3 nucleotide sequence: TGTGCCAGTACTCGAAAGGGGAGGGGGACTAGGGGATTCTACGAGCAGTACTTC. Using reference TRBV19 and TRBJ2-7 for the parts outside the CDR3, the full variable domain is DGGITQSPKYLFRKEGQNVTLSCEQNLNHDAMYWYRQDPGQGLRLIYYSQIVNDFQKGDIAEGYSVSREKKESFPLTVTSAQKNPTAFYLCASTRKGRGTRGFYEQYFGPGTRLTVT.

The chain carries TRBV6-5 and TRBJ1-5; unclear D gene. V lost 3 bases and J 0 bases, leaving 9 bases between the germline ends. The germline gives CDR1 MNHEY, CDR2 SVGAGI. The CDR3 contains 15 residues. CDR3 protein: CASSYRGPSNQPQHF. CDR3 sequence (DNA): TGTGCCAGCAGTTATCGAGGTCCTAGCAATCAGCCCCAGCATTTT.

The V gene is TRBV7-2, the J gene TRBJ2-7, with D maybe TRBD2 (5 bases). The germline gives CDR1 SGHTA, CDR2 FQGNSA. The CDR3 has 13 amino acids. V shed 3 bases and J shed 6 bases, with 12 bases lying between them. This CDR3 is CASSFDRGVEQYF. CDR3 coding DNA: TGTGCCAGCAGCTTTGACCGGGGAGTCGAGCAGTACTTC.